These 20 T cell receptor beta chains came from one sample sequenced in a study of blood T cell repertoires in COVID-19. Assay used: immunoSEQ multiplex PCR; TCRdb lists only in-frame clones, some missing. The data contain some 89,000 clones, approximately 89% of them singletons. Sequenced: peripheral blood. Source of these receptors: a man in his fifties with acute or convalescent COVID-19.

The rearrangement uses TRBV2 and TRBJ2-2, with D maybe TRBD1 (5 bases). In germline, CDR1 is SNHLY, CDR2 FYNNEI. V was trimmed by 7 bases and J by 1 base, leaving 13 bases between them. The CDR3 sequence is 15 residues long. This chain's CDR3 is CASTLTGENTGELFF. CDR3 nucleotide sequence: TGTGCCAGCACACTAACAGGAGAGAACACCGGGGAGCTGTTTTTT.

The rearrangement links TRBV5-1 to TRBJ2-1, with 11 positions matching TRBD2. V shed 2 bases and J 5 bases; nucleotides not matched to a gene: 3. Germline CDR1 reads SGHRS; CDR2 reads YFSETQ. The CDR3 runs 15 residues. The CDR3 DNA reads TGCGCCAGCAGCTTCCTAGCGGGAGGAGACAATGAGCAGTTCTTC. Protein sequence: CASSFLAGGDNEQFF.

CDR3 protein: CASSLGLPYEQYV. The CDR3 DNA is TGTGCCAGCTCCCTCGGACTTCCCTACGAGCAGTACGTC. The J gene is TRBJ2-7, the V gene TRBV18; TRBD2 is a possible D gene (5 bases). The CDR3 has 13 residues. V lost 6 bases to trimming and J lost 2 bases, with 11 bases between them. Germline loops: CDR1 KGHSH, CDR2 LQKENI.

V is TRBV4-1 and J is TRBJ2-7; 10 positions match TRBD1. This CDR3 has 15 amino acids. From germline, CDR1 is MGHRA and CDR2 YSYEKL. Unmatched junction bases numbered 4, after V lost 2 bases and J lost 3 bases. The CDR3 nucleotides read TGCGCCAGCAGCCAACGGGGACAGGGGATCTACGAGCAGTACTTC. It codes for CASSQRGQGIYEQYF.

This clone was recorded only once. The chain couples TRBV3-1 (or the pseudogene TRBV3-2) to TRBJ2-7; D uncertain. Germline V gene sequence: CDR1 LGHDT, CDR2 YNNKEL (reference sequence). The CDR3 spans 15 residues. Trimming removed 0 bases at V and 0 bases at J, with 9 bases between. The CDR3 DNA sequence: TGTGCCAGCAGCCAAGAGCCGCTAATCTCCTACGAGCAGTACTTC. Amino acid sequence: CASSQEPLISYEQYF.

The V and J genes are TRBV6-2 or TRBV6-3 and TRBJ2-5; 11 bases align to TRBD1. This CDR3 region has 16 residues. The V and J ends lost 2 bases and 4 bases, in that order; junction bases with no gene match: 6. Germline lookup yields CDR1 MNHEY and CDR2 SVGEGT. Here the CDR3 reads CASSYLGQGVGETQYF. The CDR3 region has the DNA TGTGCCAGCAGTTACCTGGGACAGGGGGTCGGAGAGACCCAGTACTTC.

This chain uses TRBV7-2 with TRBJ1-2, with 7 bases fitting TRBD1. V was clipped by 4 bases and J by 2 bases; unmatched bases: 10. The CDR3 length is 16 residues. Germline assignment: CDR1 SGHTA and CDR2 FQGNSA. The CDR3 sequence: CASSSGGTAKNYGYTF. The CDR3 DNA follows: TGTGCCAGCAGCTCCGGCGGGACAGCAAAGAACTATGGCTACACCTTC.

V and J are TRBV7-9 and TRBJ2-5; D unresolved. The CDR3 is made up of 17 amino acids. Germline CDR1 SEHNR, CDR2 FQNEAQ (reference sequence). V was shortened by 2 bases and J by 4 bases, with 20 bases between the two germline ends. CDR3 loop: CASSLKISPSVRETQYF. The CDR3 nucleotides are TGTGCCAGCAGCTTAAAGATTAGCCCATCGGTCCGAGAGACCCAGTACTTC.

This chain connects TRBV6-5 to TRBJ1-6; TRBD1 matches at 7 bases. Per germline, CDR1 MNHEY and CDR2 SVGAGI. This CDR3 region has 12 residues. The ends lost 6 bases at V and 10 bases at J; junction bases unmatched: 3. The CDR3 bases are TGTGCCAGCAGGGGGACAGACTCACCCCTCCACTTT. This encodes CASRGTDSPLHF.

This chain joins TRBV4-3 and TRBJ2-2, with TRBD2 identical over 9 bases. V shed 0 bases, J shed 6 bases, and the junction held 11 bases outside the gene matches. CDR1 is LGHNA and CDR2 is YSLEER in the germline V gene. There are 18 residues in the CDR3. CDR3 sequence reads: CASSQDLPIGLASGELFF. In DNA, the CDR3 is TGCGCCAGCAGCCAAGACCTCCCCATAGGACTAGCGTCCGGGGAGCTGTTTTTT.

The rearrangement joins TRBV4-3 to TRBJ2-1; a possible D gene is TRBD2 (7 bases). CDR1 and CDR2 (germline): LGHNA, YSLEER. Trimming took 0 bases from V and 6 from J, leaving 18 bases between them. The CDR3 totals 17 residues. The CDR3 bases are TGCGCCAGCAGCCAAGATCCCCCGGGGGGCACATCCAATGAGCAGTTCTTC. Translating it yields CASSQDPPGGTSNEQFF.

This chain links TRBV29-1 with TRBJ1-1; D unclear. Germline V CDR1 and CDR2: SQVTM, ANQGSEA. The CDR3 runs to 14 residues. The germline V and J ends were trimmed by 3 bases and 5 bases, with 16 bases remaining between them. This CDR3 reads CSVDYPGRRTEAFF. The CDR3 DNA follows: TGCAGCGTTGATTACCCGGGGAGAAGGACTGAAGCTTTCTTT.

The rearrangement joins TRBV7-6 to TRBJ1-1; TRBD1 agrees at 7 bases. The CDR3 is 16 amino acids. Germline V gene lookup returns CDR1 SGHVS and CDR2 FNYEAQ. Trimming removed 0 bases from V and 0 bases from J; junction bases left unmatched: 4. CDR3 protein: CASSLAGTELNTEAFF. CDR3 sequence (DNA): TGTGCCAGCAGCTTAGCAGGGACAGAATTGAACACTGAAGCTTTCTTT.

The chain couples TRBV4-1 to TRBJ2-5, with TRBD2 matching over 8 bases. This CDR3 region has 16 residues. With V trimmed by 0 bases and J by 5 bases, 8 bases remained unmatched. Germline assignment: CDR1 MGHRA and CDR2 YSYEKL. This CDR3 is CASSQDSGGPAETQYF. Written as DNA, the CDR3 is TGCGCCAGCAGCCAAGATTCGGGGGGGCCGGCTGAGACCCAGTACTTC.

The rearrangement links TRBV9 to TRBJ2-1, with TRBD2 identical over 12 bases. The J segment lost 9 bases and the V segment lost 2 bases, leaving 9 bases of the junction unmatched. From germline, CDR1 is SGDLS and CDR2 YYNGEE. CDR3 size: 16 residues. The CDR3 sequence: CASSVSTSGSRVEQFF. The CDR3 region has the DNA TGTGCCAGCAGCGTTTCGACTAGCGGGAGTAGAGTTGAGCAGTTCTTC.

V usage is TRBV19 and J usage is TRBJ2-2; no clear D. The CDR3 length is 15 residues. The germline V gene encodes CDR1 LNHDA and CDR2 SQIVND (reference sequence). The V end was cut by 1 base, the J end by 6 bases, with 12 bases between. This CDR3 is CASSIGAGPPGELFF. CDR3 DNA: TGTGCCAGTAGTATAGGGGCTGGGCCCCCCGGGGAGCTGTTTTTT. Full variable domain (remainder filled in from reference TRBV19 and TRBJ2-2): DGGITQSPKYLFRKEGQNVTLSCEQNLNHDAMYWYRQDPGQGLRLIYYSQIVNDFQKGDIAEGYSVSREKKESFPLTVTSAQKNPTAFYLCASSIGAGPPGELFFGEGSRLTVL.

The chain recombines TRBV24-1 with TRBJ2-3; 9 nucleotides agree with TRBD2. The V gene's germline CDR1 is KGHDR and CDR2 SFDVKD. This CDR3 is 13 amino acids long. The V and J ends lost 9 bases and 5 bases, in that order; junction bases with no gene match: 5. CDR3 residues: CATSSSGEDTQYF. In DNA, the CDR3 is TGTGCCACCTCCTCTAGCGGGGAAGATACGCAGTATTTT.

The chain couples TRBV11-2 to TRBJ2-3; D gene unclear. Trimming removed 2 bases from V and 0 bases from J, with 6 bases in between. CDR1 and CDR2 from the germline V gene are SGHAT and FQNNGV. The CDR3 spans 14 residues. CDR3 sequence (DNA): TGTGCCAGCAGCTTAATCCAGAGCACAGATACGCAGTATTTT. Translating it yields CASSLIQSTDTQYF.

The rearrangement links TRBV7-2 to TRBJ2-7; a weak D match, TRBD2 (6 bases). The V gene lost 5 bases and the J gene lost 0 bases, with 23 bases spanning the gap. CDR1 and CDR2 (germline): SGHTA, FQGNSA. CDR3 length: 18 amino acids. CDR3 protein: CASSKGGFRNYRSYEQYF. Here the CDR3 DNA reads TGTGCCAGCAGCAAGGGAGGATTCAGGAATTACCGCTCCTACGAGCAGTACTTC.

The CDR3 here is CASSQGRSYNSPLHF. The CDR3 region has the DNA TGCGCCAGCAGCCAAGGTCGCTCCTATAATTCACCCCTCCACTTT. The rearrangement links TRBV4-1 to TRBJ1-6; D unresolved. Trimming removed 1 base at V and 0 bases at J, with 4 bases between. The CDR3 is 15 amino acids. Germline V gene sequence: CDR1 MGHRA, CDR2 YSYEKL.